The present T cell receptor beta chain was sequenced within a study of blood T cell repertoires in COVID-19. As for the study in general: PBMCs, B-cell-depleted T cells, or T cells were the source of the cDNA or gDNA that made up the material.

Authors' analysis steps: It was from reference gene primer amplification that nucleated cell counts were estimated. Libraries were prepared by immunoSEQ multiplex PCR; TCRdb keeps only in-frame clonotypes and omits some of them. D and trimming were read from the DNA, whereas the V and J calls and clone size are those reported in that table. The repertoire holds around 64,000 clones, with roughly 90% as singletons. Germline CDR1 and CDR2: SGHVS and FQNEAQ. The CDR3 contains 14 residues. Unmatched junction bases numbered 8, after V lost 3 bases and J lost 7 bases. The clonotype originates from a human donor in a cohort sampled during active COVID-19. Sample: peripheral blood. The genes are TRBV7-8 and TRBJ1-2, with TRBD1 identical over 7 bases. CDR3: CASSFQGGDGGYTF. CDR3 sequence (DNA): TGTGCCAGCAGCTTTCAAGGGGGCGACGGTGGCTACACCTTC.